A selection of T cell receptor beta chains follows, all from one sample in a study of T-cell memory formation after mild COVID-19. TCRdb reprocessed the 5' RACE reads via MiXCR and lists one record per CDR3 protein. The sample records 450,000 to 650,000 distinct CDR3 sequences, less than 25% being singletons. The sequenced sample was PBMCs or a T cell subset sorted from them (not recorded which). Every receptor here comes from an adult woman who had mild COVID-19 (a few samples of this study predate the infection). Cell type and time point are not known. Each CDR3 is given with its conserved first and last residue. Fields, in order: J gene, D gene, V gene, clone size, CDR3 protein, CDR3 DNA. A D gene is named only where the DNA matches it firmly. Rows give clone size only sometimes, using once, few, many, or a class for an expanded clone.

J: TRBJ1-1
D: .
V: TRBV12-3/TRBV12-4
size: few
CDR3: CASSLSPGGNTEAFF
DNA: TGTGCCAGCAGTTTGTCCCCCGGGGGGAACACTGAAGCTTTCTTT

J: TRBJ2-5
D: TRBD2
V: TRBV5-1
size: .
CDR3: CASSSSLSGGGETQYF
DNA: TGCGCCAGCAGCTCCTCGCTGAGCGGGGGGGGAGAGACCCAGTACTTC

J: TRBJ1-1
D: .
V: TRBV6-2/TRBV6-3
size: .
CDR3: CASSYKAQAKAFF
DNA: TGTGCCAGCAGTTACAAGGCCCAGGCGAAAGCTTTCTTT

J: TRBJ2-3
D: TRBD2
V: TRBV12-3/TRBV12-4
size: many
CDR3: CASSPTSGPSTDTQYF
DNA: TGTGCCAGCAGCCCGACTAGCGGACCTAGCACAGATACGCAGTATTTT

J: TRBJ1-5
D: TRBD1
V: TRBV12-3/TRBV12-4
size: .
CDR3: CASSYGTGGNQPQHF
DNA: TGTGCCAGCAGTTACGGGACAGGGGGCAATCAGCCCCAGCATTTT

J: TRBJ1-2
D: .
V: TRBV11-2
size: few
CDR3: CASRRVGRSYTF
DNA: TGTGCCAGCCGTCGCGTCGGTAGGAGCTACACCTTC

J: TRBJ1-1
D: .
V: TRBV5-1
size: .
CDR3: CASSSMPATVEAFF
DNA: TGCGCCAGCAGCTCCATGCCGGCGACTGTGGAAGCTTTCTTT

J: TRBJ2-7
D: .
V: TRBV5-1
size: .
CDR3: CASSSPDEGSYEQYF
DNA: TGCGCCAGCAGCTCCCCGGACGAGGGGAGTTACGAGCAGTACTTC

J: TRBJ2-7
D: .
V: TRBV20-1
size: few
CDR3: CSASPRGYEQYF
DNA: TGCAGTGCCAGCCCCCGTGGGTACGAGCAGTACTTC

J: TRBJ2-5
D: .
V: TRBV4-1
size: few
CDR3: CASSHPARQETQYF
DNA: TGCGCCAGCAGCCACCCCGCTAGGCAAGAGACCCAGTACTTC

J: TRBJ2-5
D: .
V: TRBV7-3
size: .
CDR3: CASRSRGARSIQETQYF
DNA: TGTGCCAGCAGATCTAGGGGGGCTCGTTCCATACAAGAGACCCAGTACTTC

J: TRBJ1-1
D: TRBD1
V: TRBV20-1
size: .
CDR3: CSVPDRSMNTEAFF
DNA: TGCAGTGTCCCGGACAGGTCTATGAACACTGAAGCTTTCTTT

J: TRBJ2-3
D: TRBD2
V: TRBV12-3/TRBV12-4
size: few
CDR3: CASSPGLAGLERVDTQYF
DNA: TGTGCCAGCAGCCCGGGACTAGCGGGCCTGGAGCGGGTAGATACGCAGTATTTT

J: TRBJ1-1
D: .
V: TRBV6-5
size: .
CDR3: CASRQGVRNTEAFF
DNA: TGTGCCAGCAGGCAAGGGGTAAGGAACACTGAAGCTTTCTTT

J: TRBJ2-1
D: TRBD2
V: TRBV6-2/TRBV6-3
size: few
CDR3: CASSPLAGVHNEQFF
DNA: TGTGCCAGCAGTCCACTAGCGGGGGTTCACAATGAGCAGTTCTTC

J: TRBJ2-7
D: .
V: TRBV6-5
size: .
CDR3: CASSYSKGLEQYF
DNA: TGTGCCAGCAGTTACTCGAAAGGGCTCGAGCAGTACTTC

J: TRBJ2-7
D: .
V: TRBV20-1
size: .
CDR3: CSVKGVRPYEQYF
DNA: TGCAGTGTCAAGGGGGTTCGGCCCTACGAGCAGTACTTC

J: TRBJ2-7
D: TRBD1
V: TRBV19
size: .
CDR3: CASSTRQGIVYEQYF
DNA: TGTGCCAGTAGTACCCGACAGGGGATCGTCTACGAGCAGTACTTC

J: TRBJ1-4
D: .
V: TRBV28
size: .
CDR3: CASSLSGWISEKLFF
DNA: TGTGCCAGCAGTTTATCCGGGTGGATCAGTGAAAAACTGTTTTTT

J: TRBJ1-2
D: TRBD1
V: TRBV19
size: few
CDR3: CATGQATYGYTF
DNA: TGTGCCACGGGACAGGCAACCTATGGCTACACCTTC

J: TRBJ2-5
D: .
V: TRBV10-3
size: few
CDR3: CAIGPSGETQYF
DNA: TGTGCCATCGGGCCCAGTGGAGAGACCCAGTACTTC

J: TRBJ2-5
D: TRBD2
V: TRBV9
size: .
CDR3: CASSAGAGGPETQYF
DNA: TGTGCCAGCAGCGCCGGAGCGGGGGGGCCGGAGACCCAGTACTTC

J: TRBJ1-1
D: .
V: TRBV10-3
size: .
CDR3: CAISEGQGGGAFF
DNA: TGTGCCATCAGTGAAGGGCAGGGTGGTGGAGCTTTCTTT

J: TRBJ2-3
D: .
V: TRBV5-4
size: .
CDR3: CASSQDSSSTDTQYF
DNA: TGTGCCAGCAGCCAGGACTCATCTAGCACAGATACGCAGTATTTT

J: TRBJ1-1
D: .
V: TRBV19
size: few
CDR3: CASSMGREAFF
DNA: TGTGCCAGTAGTATGGGTCGGGAAGCTTTCTTT

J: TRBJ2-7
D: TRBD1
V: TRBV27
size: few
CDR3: CASRATGVYEQYF
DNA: TGTGCCAGCAGAGCGACAGGGGTGTACGAGCAGTACTTC

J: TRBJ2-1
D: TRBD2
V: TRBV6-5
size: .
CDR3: CASSPTSPAGANEQFF
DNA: TGTGCCAGCAGTCCTACCAGCCCAGCGGGAGCGAATGAGCAGTTCTTC

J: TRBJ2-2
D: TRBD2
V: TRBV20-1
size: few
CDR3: CSARLAGDTGELFF
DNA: TGCAGTGCTAGACTAGCGGGAGACACCGGGGAGCTGTTTTTT

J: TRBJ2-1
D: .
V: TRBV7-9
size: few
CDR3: CASRPSSGGTDVF
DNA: TGTGCCAGCAGGCCATCTTCGGGGGGGACAGACGTCTTC

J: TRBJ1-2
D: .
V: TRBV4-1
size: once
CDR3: CASSQEGGYSGYTF
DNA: TGCGCCAGCAGCCAAGAGGGGGGGTATAGTGGCTACACCTTC

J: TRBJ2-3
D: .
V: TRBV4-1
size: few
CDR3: CASSQVGVNPSTDTQYF
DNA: TGCGCCAGCAGCCAAGTAGGGGTAAACCCTAGCACAGATACGCAGTATTTT